One and the same sample provided the 22 T cell receptor beta chains below, sequenced in a study of read filtering for tumor transcriptome and immune sequencing. Molecular barcoded adaptors covering alpha/delta and beta/gamma chains were used on about 0.4 ug RNA. TCRdb re-called the reads through MiXCR, storing one row per CDR3 protein. Of about 47,000 distinct CDR3 sequences listed, roughly 12% are singletons. The sequencing input was a population of CD138-negative cells sorted from bone marrow. All receptors come from a donor aged 40 or older with multiple myeloma.

Ten or more counts support this clonotype. The chain uses TRBV6-5 and TRBJ1-2; D perhaps matches TRBD1 (5 bases). Germline CDR1 and CDR2: MNHEY and SVGAGI. The CDR3 sequence is 15 residues long. The V and J ends lost 2 bases and 0 bases respectively, with 10 bases between them. CDR3 bases: TGTGCCAGCAGTTACGACAGAAGCGCTAACTATGGCTACACCTTC. It yields the protein CASSYDRSANYGYTF.

This clonotype occurred many times. The gene calls are TRBV30 and TRBJ2-3, with TRBD2 matching 7 bases. CDR1 and CDR2 from the germline V gene are GTSNPN and SVGIG (reference sequence). V was clipped by 4 bases and J by 5 bases; unmatched bases: 9. The CDR3 has 14 residues. CDR3 residues: CAWNGREIKDTQYF. As DNA, the CDR3 is TGTGCCTGGAACGGGCGGGAGATCAAAGATACGCAGTATTTT.

This clonotype has ten or more counts. The chain links TRBV20-1 to TRBJ2-7, with 7 bases aligning to TRBD2. V shed 3 bases, J shed 0 bases, and the junction held 8 bases outside the gene matches. The CDR3 is 15 residues long. In germline, CDR1 is DFQATT, CDR2 SNEGSKA (reference sequence). CDR3 bases: TGCAGTGCTAGTTCGCTAGCGGTAAGCTCCTACGAGCAGTACTTC. This translates into CSASSLAVSSYEQYF.

This clonotype showed up many times. This chain links TRBV19 with TRBJ2-1; 12 bases agree with TRBD2. The CDR3 extends over 15 amino acids. V shed 6 bases and J 5 bases; nucleotides not matched to a gene: 5. Germline CDR1 is LNHDA and CDR2 is SQIVND (reference sequence). The CDR3 protein is CASRHLAGGDNEQFF. Here the CDR3 DNA reads TGTGCCAGTAGGCATCTAGCGGGAGGGGACAATGAGCAGTTCTTC.

At least ten counts were recorded for this clonotype. The J gene is TRBJ2-7, the V gene TRBV6-1; maybe TRBD1 (5 bases). The CDR3 sequence is 15 residues long. Germline-derived CDR1 and CDR2 are MNHNS and SASEGT. V gave up 2 bases and J gave up 0 bases, with 11 bases separating them. DNA of the CDR3: TGTGCCAGCAGTGAAAGAGCAGGGCCCTCCTACGAGCAGTACTTC. It encodes CASSERAGPSYEQYF.

This clonotype was seen at least ten times. The chain carries TRBV20-1 and TRBJ2-5, with D possibly TRBD1 on 6 matching bases. The CDR3 covers 14 residues. V lost 3 bases, J lost 4 bases, and 15 bases lay in between. Germline values: CDR1 DFQATT, CDR2 SNEGSKA (reference sequence). Here the CDR3 DNA reads TGCAGTGCTAGTCCCACAGGGAAGGGAGAGACCCAGTACTTC. Its protein product is CSASPTGKGETQYF.

The table lists this clonotype with many counts. The chain uses TRBV5-4 and TRBJ2-1; 14 bases are a match to TRBD2. The germline V gene encodes CDR1 SGHNT and CDR2 YYREEE (reference sequence). V lost 3 bases and J lost 3; bases outside the gene matches: 5. This CDR3 has 17 amino acids. The CDR3 DNA reads TGTGCCAGCAGCTCCGGACTAGCGGGAGGACTCTACAATGAGCAGTTCTTC. This encodes CASSSGLAGGLYNEQFF.

Comments on this clonotype: A much bigger clone sits one base away, suggesting this may be a read error. The chain joins TRBV11-2 to TRBJ1-1; possibly TRBD1 for D (6 bases). Germline CDR1 and CDR2: SGHAT and FQNNGV. This CDR3 is 15 amino acids long. The CDR3 DNA is TGTGCCAGCGGCTTTCAGACAGGACCGTACACCGAAGCTTTCTTT. It translates to CASGFQTGPYTEAFF.

This clonotype appeared a few times. The rearrangement uses TRBV6-5 and TRBJ2-5; 11 bases match TRBD1. The J segment lost 5 bases and the V segment lost 5 bases, leaving 4 bases of the junction unmatched. The CDR3 contains 14 residues. CDR1 and CDR2 (germline): MNHEY, SVGAGI. In DNA, the CDR3 is TGTGCCAGCAGTACGGACAGGGGGCGGGAGACCCAGTACTTC. Protein product: CASSTDRGRETQYF.

The chain couples TRBV12-2 to TRBJ2-1. TRBV12-2 is a documented pseudogene. The CDR3 extends over 14 amino acids. The CDR3 DNA sequence: TGTGCAAGTCCCGAAAAGGTGCCCTGCAGTGGGCAGTTCTTC. Its translation is CASPEKVPCSGQFF.

This clonotype was detected ten times or more. Sequence at one end of the junction differs from germline and may be a read error. V gene TRBV28 combines with J gene TRBJ1-2; TRBD1 matches at 8 bases. This CDR3 has 11 amino acids. The V gene's germline CDR1 is MDHEN and CDR2 SYDVKM. The chain's CDR3 is CASSHDRGSLF. The DNA of the CDR3 is TGTGCCAGCAGCCACGACAGGGGAAGCCTCTTC.

This clonotype was detected many times. V usage is TRBV5-1 and J usage is TRBJ2-7; possibly TRBD2 for D (6 bases). Germline V CDR1 and CDR2: SGHRS, YFSETQ. This CDR3 is built from 14 residues. V lost 2 bases to trimming and J lost 7 bases, with 16 bases between them. DNA of the CDR3: TGCGCCAGCAGCTTTCACCTCGGTCGGGGGGAGCAGTACTTC. It encodes CASSFHLGRGEQYF.

The table lists this clonotype with many counts. The V call is TRBV12-3 or TRBV12-4, the J call TRBJ1-5, with D hard to call. Trimming shortened V by 6 bases and J by 8 bases, and 11 bases separated the two germline ends. This CDR3 contains 12 residues. This CDR3 reads CASSPDPKPQHF. The CDR3 DNA reads as TGTGCCAGCAGCCCCGACCCCAAGCCCCAGCATTTT.

Concerning this clonotype itself: This may arise from a read error, as a much more abundant clone is one base away. V gene TRBV6-5 combines with J gene TRBJ2-7, with TRBD2 identical over 7 bases. There are 15 residues in the CDR3. Germline CDR1 and CDR2: MNHEY and SVGAGI. The ends lost 6 bases at V and 6 bases at J; junction bases unmatched: 14. The CDR3 spells CASRLPAAGEPEQYF. The CDR3 nucleotides are TGTGCCAGCAGACTACCGGCCGCGGGAGAGCCCGAGCAGTACTTC.

This clonotype was counted only a few times. This chain connects TRBV18 to TRBJ2-7; perhaps TRBD2 as D (5 bases). Trimming pared 3 bases from V and 7 bases from J, leaving 13 bases between. CDR1 is KGHSH and CDR2 is LQKENI in the germline V gene. CDR3 length: 13 residues. CDR3 sequence (DNA): TGTGCCAGCTCACCCAGAGGGAATGTGGAGCAGTACTTC. Amino acid sequence: CASSPRGNVEQYF.

The sample holds a few counts of this clonotype. A much larger clone lies a single base off, so this may be a read error. The chain combines TRBV12-3 or TRBV12-4 with TRBJ2-1; D remains unclear. The V and J ends lost 6 bases and 8 bases respectively, with 8 bases between them. The CDR3 length is 11 residues. Here the CDR3 reads CASSEAHEQFF. The CDR3 coding sequence is TGTGCCAGCAGCGAAGCTCATGAGCAGTTCTTC.

This clonotype came up many times. A much larger clonotype is one base distant, so this may be a read error. Here the CDR3 reads CASSSSTYKEQFF. Written as DNA, the CDR3 is TGTGCCAGCAGCAGCTCCACGTACAAGGAGCAGTTCTTC. J is TRBJ2-1 and V is TRBV7-9; D uncertain. There are 13 residues in the CDR3. Germline loops: CDR1 SEHNR, CDR2 FQNEAQ (reference sequence).

This clonotype was counted at least ten times. This sequence joins TRBV9 and TRBJ2-1, with a tentative D call TRBD2 (7 bases). V gave up 0 bases and J gave up 5 bases, with 12 bases separating them. This CDR3 is 15 amino acids long. The V gene's germline CDR1 is SGDLS and CDR2 YYNGEE. CDR3: CASSVAGGGHNEQFF. CDR3 in DNA: TGTGCCAGCAGCGTAGCGGGGGGCGGTCACAATGAGCAGTTCTTC.

The sample holds many counts of this clonotype. The V gene is TRBV3-1, the J gene TRBJ2-1, with D perhaps TRBD1 (6 bases). Germline V gene sequence: CDR1 LGHDT, CDR2 YNNKEL (reference sequence). V gave up 6 bases and J gave up 5 bases, with 14 bases separating them. CDR3 length equals 14 residues. The DNA of the CDR3 is TGTGCCAGCAGTCCTTACGACAGGCACAATGAGCAGTTCTTC. Translation: CASSPYDRHNEQFF.

This clonotype was recorded many times. V is TRBV3-1 and J is TRBJ2-7; tentatively, D is TRBD1 (5 bases). The CDR3 sequence is 12 residues long. Deletions cut 6 bases from V and 3 bases from J, with 9 bases between. In germline, CDR1 is LGHDT, CDR2 YNNKEL (reference sequence). The CDR3 sequence is CASSQTDYEQYF. The CDR3 DNA reads TGTGCCAGCAGTCAGACAGACTACGAGCAGTACTTC.

On this clonotype: This likely comes from a read error, as the CDR3 has no conserved phenylalanine or tryptophan at its end. The J gene is TRBJ2-5, the V gene TRBV18; possibly TRBD1 or TRBD2 for D (5 bases each). The CDR3 runs to 16 residues. Between the trimmed V and J ends, which lost 2 bases and 10 bases, there was a span of 23 bases. Germline V gene sequence: CDR1 KGHSH, CDR2 LQKENI. CDR3 residues: CASSPRQRQISRDQYI. The CDR3 bases are TGTGCCAGCTCACCAAGACAGCGGCAAATTTCAAGAGACCAGTACATC.

This clonotype was found many times. The chain combines TRBV6-6 with TRBJ2-5; 10 positions match TRBD2. This CDR3 contains 16 residues. Germline V CDR1 and CDR2: MNHNY, SVGAGI (reference sequence). Trimming at V came to 7 bases and at J to 0 bases, leaving 8 bases not matched to a gene. The CDR3 loop reads CASTRASGRDQETQYF. The CDR3 coding sequence is TGTGCCAGCACCCGCGCTAGCGGGAGAGACCAAGAGACCCAGTACTTC.